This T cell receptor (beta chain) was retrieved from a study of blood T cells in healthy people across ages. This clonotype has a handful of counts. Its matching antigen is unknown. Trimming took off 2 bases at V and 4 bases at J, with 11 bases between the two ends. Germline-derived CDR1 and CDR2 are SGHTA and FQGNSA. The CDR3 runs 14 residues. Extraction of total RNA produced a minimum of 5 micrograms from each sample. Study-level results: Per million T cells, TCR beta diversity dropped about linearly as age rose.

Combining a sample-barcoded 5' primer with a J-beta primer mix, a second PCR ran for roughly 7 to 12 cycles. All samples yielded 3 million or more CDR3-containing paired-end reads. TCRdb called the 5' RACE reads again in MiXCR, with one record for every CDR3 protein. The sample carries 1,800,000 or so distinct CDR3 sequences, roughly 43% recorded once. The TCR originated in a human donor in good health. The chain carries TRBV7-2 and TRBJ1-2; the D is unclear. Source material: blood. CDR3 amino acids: CASSLYQAGYGYTF. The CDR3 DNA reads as TGTGCCAGCAGCTTATATCAGGCCGGCTATGGCTACACCTTC.